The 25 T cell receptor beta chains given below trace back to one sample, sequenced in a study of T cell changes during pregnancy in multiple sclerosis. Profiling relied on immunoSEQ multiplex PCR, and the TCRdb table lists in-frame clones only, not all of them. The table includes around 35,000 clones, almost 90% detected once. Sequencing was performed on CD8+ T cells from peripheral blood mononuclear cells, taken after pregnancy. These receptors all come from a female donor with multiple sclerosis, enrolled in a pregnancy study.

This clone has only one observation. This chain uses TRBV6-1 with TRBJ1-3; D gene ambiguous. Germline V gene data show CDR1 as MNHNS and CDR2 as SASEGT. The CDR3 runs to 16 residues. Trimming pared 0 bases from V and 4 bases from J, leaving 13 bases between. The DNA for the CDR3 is TGTGCCAGCAGTGAAGCGCAGGTGGCGCCGGGAAACACCATATATTTT. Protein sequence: CASSEAQVAPGNTIYF.

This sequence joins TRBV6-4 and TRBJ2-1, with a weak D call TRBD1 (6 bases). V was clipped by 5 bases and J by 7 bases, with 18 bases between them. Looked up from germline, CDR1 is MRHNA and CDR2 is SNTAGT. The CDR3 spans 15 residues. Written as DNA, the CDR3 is TGTGCCAGCAGTCAGGGGATATCCTGGGCGAATGAGCAGTTCTTC. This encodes CASSQGISWANEQFF.

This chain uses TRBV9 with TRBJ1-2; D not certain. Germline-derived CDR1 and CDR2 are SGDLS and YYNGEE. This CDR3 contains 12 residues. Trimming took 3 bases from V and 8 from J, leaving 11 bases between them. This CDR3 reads CASSDLVLGYTF. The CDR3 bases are TGTGCCAGCAGCGACCTAGTTTTGGGCTACACCTTC.

The CDR3 DNA sequence: TGTGCCAGCAGTGAACATCCCGGGACAGGGAACACTGAAGCTTTCTTT. It is translated as CASSEHPGTGNTEAFF. This chain connects TRBV6-4 to TRBJ1-1; 8 bases match TRBD1. The germline CDR1 and CDR2 sequences are MRHNA and SNTAGT. CDR3 length: 16 amino acids. Germline trimming cut 3 bases from V and 1 base from J; bases unmatched to any gene: 7.

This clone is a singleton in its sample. CDR3 sequence (DNA): TGTGCCAGCAGCTTCGGTATGAACACTGAAGCTTTCTTT. It codes for CASSFGMNTEAFF. This chain links TRBV7-6 with TRBJ1-1, with unresolved D. CDR3 length: 13 residues. Germline V lookup: CDR1 SGHVS, CDR2 FNYEAQ. With 3 bases removed from V and 0 bases from J, the gap between germline ends came to 5 bases.

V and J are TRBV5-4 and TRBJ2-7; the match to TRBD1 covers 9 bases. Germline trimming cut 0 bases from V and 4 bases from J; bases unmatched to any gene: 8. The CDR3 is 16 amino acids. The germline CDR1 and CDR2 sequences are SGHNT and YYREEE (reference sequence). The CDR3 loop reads CASSLGTGDFGYEQYF. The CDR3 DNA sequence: TGTGCCAGCAGCTTGGGGACAGGGGATTTTGGGTACGAGCAGTACTTC.

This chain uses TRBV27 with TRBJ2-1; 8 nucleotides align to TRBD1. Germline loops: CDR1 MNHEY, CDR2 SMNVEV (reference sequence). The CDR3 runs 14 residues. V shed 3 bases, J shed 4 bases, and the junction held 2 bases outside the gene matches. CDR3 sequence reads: CASSFYRGYNEQFF. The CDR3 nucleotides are TGTGCCAGCAGTTTCTACAGGGGGTACAATGAGCAGTTCTTC.

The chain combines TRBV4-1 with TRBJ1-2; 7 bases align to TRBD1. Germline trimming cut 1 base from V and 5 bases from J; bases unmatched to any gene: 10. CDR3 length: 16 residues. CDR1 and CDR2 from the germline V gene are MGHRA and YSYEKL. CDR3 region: CASSQGPGQQFYGYTF. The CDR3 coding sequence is TGCGCCAGCAGCCAAGGGCCGGGACAGCAGTTTTATGGCTACACCTTC.

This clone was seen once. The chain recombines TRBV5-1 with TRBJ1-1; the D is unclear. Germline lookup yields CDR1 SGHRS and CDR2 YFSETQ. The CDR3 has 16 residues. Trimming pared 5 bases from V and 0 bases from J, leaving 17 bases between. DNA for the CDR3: TGCGCCAGCAGTTCTGAGCTGACAACATTGAACACTGAAGCTTTCTTT. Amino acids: CASSSELTTLNTEAFF.

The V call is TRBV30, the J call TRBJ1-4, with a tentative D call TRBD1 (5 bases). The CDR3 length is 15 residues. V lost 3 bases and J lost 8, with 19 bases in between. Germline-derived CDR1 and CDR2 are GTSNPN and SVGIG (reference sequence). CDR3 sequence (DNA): TGTGCCTGGAGCCCTCCCCACGGACATCCCGAAAAACTGTTTTTT. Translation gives CAWSPPHGHPEKLFF.

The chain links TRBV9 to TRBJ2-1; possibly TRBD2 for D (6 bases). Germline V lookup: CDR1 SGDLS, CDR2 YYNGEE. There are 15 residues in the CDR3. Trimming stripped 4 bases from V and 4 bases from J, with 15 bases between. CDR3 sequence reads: CASSQQRGEYNEQFF. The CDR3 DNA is TGTGCCAGCAGCCAACAGCGCGGGGAGTACAATGAGCAGTTCTTC.

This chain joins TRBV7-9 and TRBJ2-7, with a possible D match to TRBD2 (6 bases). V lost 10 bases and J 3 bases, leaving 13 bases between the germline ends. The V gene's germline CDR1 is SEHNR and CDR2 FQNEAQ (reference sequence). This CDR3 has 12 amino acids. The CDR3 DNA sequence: TGTGCCATCGCGGGGTCCTTCTACGAGCAGTACTTC. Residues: CAIAGSFYEQYF.

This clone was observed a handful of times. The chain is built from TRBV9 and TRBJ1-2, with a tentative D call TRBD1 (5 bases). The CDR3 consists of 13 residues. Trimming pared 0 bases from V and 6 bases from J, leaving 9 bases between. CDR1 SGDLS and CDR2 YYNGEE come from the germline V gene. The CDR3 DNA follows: TGTGCCAGCAGCGTAGCAGGGCTGGATGGCTACACCTTC. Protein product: CASSVAGLDGYTF.

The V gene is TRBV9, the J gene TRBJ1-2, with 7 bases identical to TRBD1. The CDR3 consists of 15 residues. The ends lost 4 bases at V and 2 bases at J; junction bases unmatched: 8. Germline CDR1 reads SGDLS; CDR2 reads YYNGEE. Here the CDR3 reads CASSPQTGPNYGYTF. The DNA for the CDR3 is TGTGCCAGCAGCCCTCAGACAGGGCCCAACTATGGCTACACCTTC.

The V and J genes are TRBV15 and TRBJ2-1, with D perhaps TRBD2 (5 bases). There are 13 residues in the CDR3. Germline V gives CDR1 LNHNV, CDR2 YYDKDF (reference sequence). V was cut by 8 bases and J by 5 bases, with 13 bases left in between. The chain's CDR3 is CATGRAFDNEQFF. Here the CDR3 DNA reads TGTGCCACCGGGCGGGCGTTTGACAATGAGCAGTTCTTC.

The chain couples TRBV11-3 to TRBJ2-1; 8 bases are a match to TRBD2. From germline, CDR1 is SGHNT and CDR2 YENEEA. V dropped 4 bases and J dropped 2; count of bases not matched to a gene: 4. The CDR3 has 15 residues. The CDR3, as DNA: TGTGCCAGCAGCTCTCGGGGGGGCCCCTACAATGAGCAGTTCTTC. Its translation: CASSSRGGPYNEQFF.

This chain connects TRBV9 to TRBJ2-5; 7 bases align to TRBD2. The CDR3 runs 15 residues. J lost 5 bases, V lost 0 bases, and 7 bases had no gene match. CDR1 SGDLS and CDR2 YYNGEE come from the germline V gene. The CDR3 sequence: CASSVAGLAVETQYF. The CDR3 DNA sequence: TGTGCCAGCAGCGTAGCCGGGCTAGCGGTCGAGACCCAGTACTTC.

The CDR3 sequence is CAWTDSTYNYGYTF. The CDR3 region has the DNA TGTGCCTGGACCGACTCGACTTACAACTATGGCTACACCTTC. This chain uses TRBV30 with TRBJ1-2; the D is unclear. This CDR3 spans 14 amino acids. Germline V gives CDR1 GTSNPN, CDR2 SVGIG (reference sequence). V gave up 4 bases and J gave up 2 bases, with 14 bases separating them.

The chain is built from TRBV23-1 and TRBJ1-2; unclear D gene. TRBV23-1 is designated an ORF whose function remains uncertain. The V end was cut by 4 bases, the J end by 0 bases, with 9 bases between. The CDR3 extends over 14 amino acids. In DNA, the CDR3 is TGCGCCAGCAGTCGGTCAGGAACTAACTATGGCTACACCTTC. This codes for CASSRSGTNYGYTF.

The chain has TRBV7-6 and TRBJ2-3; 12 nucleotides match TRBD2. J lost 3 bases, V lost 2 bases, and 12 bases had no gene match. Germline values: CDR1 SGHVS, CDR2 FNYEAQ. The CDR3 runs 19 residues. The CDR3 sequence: CASSLYLAGGERRTDTQYF. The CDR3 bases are TGTGCCAGCAGCTTATACCTAGCGGGGGGGGAAAGAAGGACAGATACGCAGTATTTT. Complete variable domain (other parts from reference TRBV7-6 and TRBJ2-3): GAGVSQSPRYKVTKRGQDVALRCDPISGHVSLYWYRQALGQGPEFLTYFNYEAQQDKSGLPNDRFSAERPEGSISTLTIQRTEQRDSAMYRCASSLYLAGGERRTDTQYFGPGTRLTVL.

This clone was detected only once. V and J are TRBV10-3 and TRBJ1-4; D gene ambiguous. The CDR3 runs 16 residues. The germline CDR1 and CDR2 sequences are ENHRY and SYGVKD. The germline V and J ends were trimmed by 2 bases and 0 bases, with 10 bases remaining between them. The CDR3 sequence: CAISERHGTTNEKLFF. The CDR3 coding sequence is TGTGCCATCAGTGAGCGACACGGCACAACTAATGAAAAACTGTTTTTT.

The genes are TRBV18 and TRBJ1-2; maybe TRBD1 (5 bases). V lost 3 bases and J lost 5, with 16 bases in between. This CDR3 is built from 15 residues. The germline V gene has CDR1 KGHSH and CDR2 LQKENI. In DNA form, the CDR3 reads TGTGCCAGCTCACCGGAACCGGGGGGATCATATGGCTACACCTTC. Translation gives CASSPEPGGSYGYTF.

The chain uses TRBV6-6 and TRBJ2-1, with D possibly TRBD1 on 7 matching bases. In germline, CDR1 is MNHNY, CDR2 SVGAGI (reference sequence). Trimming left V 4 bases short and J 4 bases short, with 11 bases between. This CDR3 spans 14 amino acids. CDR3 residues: CASSSGDSYNEQFF. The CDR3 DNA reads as TGTGCCAGCAGTTCGGGGGACAGTTACAATGAGCAGTTCTTC.

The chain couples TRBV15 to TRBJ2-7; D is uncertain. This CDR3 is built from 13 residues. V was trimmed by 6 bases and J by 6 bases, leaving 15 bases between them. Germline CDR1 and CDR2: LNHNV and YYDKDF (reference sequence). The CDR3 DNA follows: TGTGCCACCAGACCAGGAACCCTACCCGAGCAGTACTTC. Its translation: CATRPGTLPEQYF.

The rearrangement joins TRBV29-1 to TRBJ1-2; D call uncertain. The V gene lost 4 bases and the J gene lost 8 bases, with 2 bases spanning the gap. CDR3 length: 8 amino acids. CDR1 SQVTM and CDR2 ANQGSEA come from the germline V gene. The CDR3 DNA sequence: TGCAGCGTTGCAGGCTACACCTTC. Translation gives CSVAGYTF.